This T cell receptor (beta chain) is from a study of T cells in Graves' hyperthyroidism and ophthalmopathy. As for the study in general: At the time of initial diagnosis and before any treatment, peripheral blood was collected.

In its sample, this clonotype was seen many times. What it binds is unknown. It was 10 ml of fresh peripheral blood that supplied the PBMCs. Findings of the study overall: Blood also held most thyroid clonotypes expanded beyond 0.001. Ophthalmopathy cases were set apart from stable hyperthyroidism by a 13 V-J model.

Amplified TCR beta CDR3 regions came from RNA transcripts. The primer set for the first-round RT-PCR of the TCR CDR3 was HTBI. One entry per CDR3 protein results from TCRdb running MiXCR on the multiplex PCR reads. The sample carries over 400,000 distinct CDR3 sequences, about 14% recorded once. Sequenced sample: blood. This TCR derives from a man younger than 35 with Graves' ophthalmopathy.

The CDR3 nucleotides are TGCAGCGTTGGCAGTAATGACGCCTACAATGAGCAGTTCTTC. This codes for CSVGSNDAYNEQFF. V usage is TRBV29-1 and J usage is TRBJ2-1; D remains unclear. Trimming took off 4 bases at V and 2 bases at J, with 12 bases between the two ends. There are 14 residues in the CDR3. Per the germline V gene, CDR1 is SQVTM and CDR2 is ANQGSEA.